What follows are 14 T cell receptor beta chains derived from one specimen sequenced in a study of blood T cell repertoires in COVID-19. The data were produced by immunoSEQ multiplex PCR, yet TCRdb's version contains in-frame clones alone and is incomplete. The data hold about 520,000 clones, with roughly 85% observed a single time. The sample was peripheral blood. These receptors came from a human donor in a cohort sampled during active COVID-19.

This clone was found a few times. This chain joins TRBV4-2 and TRBJ1-2, with 8 positions matching TRBD1. Losses at the gene ends were 5 bases for V and 8 bases for J; bases not matched to a gene: 19. The length of the CDR3 is 17 residues. CDR1 LGHNA and CDR2 YNFKEQ come from the germline V gene. The CDR3 is CASSTPGSQGASDGYTF. The CDR3 coding sequence is TGTGCCAGCAGCACTCCTGGGAGCCAGGGGGCATCGGACGGCTACACCTTC.

The chain combines TRBV12-3 or TRBV12-4 with TRBJ2-1; D is undetermined. The CDR3 totals 11 residues. V was shortened by 3 bases and J by 11 bases, with 8 bases between the two germline ends. CDR3 in DNA: TGTGCCAGCAGTTTGGAGAACCAGCAGTTCTTC. Protein product: CASSLENQQFF.

J is TRBJ2-5 and V is TRBV5-4, with 13 bases lining up with TRBD2. Germline CDR1 is SGHNT and CDR2 is YYREEE (reference sequence). The length of the CDR3 is 17 residues. V shed 3 bases, J shed 4 bases, and the junction held 9 bases outside the gene matches. The CDR3 loop reads CASSSPGLAGLRETQYF. DNA for the CDR3: TGTGCCAGCAGCTCGCCGGGACTAGCGGGACTCCGAGAGACCCAGTACTTC. Variable domain in full (rest from reference TRBV5-4 and TRBJ2-5): ETGVTQSPTHLIKTRGQQVTLRCSSQSGHNTVSWYQQALGQGPQFIFQYYREEENGRGNFPPRFSGLQFPNYSSELNVNALELDDSALYLCASSSPGLAGLRETQYFGPGTRLLVL.

J is TRBJ2-1 and V is TRBV7-3, with D possibly TRBD1 on 6 matching bases. Trimming removed 4 bases from V and 2 bases from J, with 12 bases in between. CDR1 and CDR2 (germline): SGHTA, FQGTGA. This CDR3 comprises 15 residues. This CDR3 is CASSSTGQPYNEQFF. The CDR3, as DNA: TGTGCCAGCAGCTCCACAGGGCAACCCTACAATGAGCAGTTCTTC. Based on the CDR3 plus reference TRBV7-3 and TRBJ2-1, the full variable domain is GAGVSQTPSNKVTEKGKYVELRCDPISGHTALYWYRQSLGQGPEFLIYFQGTGAADDSGLPNDRFFAVRPEGSVSTLKIQRTERGDSAVYLCASSSTGQPYNEQFFGPGTRLTVL.

The chain's CDR3 is CATQGDSPLHF. DNA for the CDR3: TGTGCCACCCAAGGGGATTCACCCCTCCACTTT. The chain employs TRBV10-3 and TRBJ1-6; the D gene is possibly TRBD1 (5 bases). Germline V lookup: CDR1 ENHRY, CDR2 SYGVKD. V was cut by 10 bases and J by 8 bases, with 9 bases left in between. CDR3 length equals 11 residues.

This rearrangement joins TRBV2 to TRBJ1-1; TRBD1 matches at 9 bases. This CDR3 is built from 14 residues. The germline CDR1 and CDR2 sequences are SNHLY and FYNNEI. The junction had 7 bases not matched to a gene; V was cut back by 10 bases and J by 1 base. The CDR3 region is CATSWGQGNTEAFF. As DNA, the CDR3 is TGTGCCACCTCGTGGGGACAGGGGAACACTGAAGCTTTCTTT.

The V gene is TRBV15, the J gene TRBJ2-5; D remains ambiguous. The V and J ends lost 5 bases and 1 base respectively, with 5 bases between them. CDR1 LNHNV and CDR2 YYDKDF come from the germline V gene (reference sequence). The CDR3 extends over 12 amino acids. CDR3 DNA sequence: TGTGCCACCAGCTACTCCCAAGAGACCCAGTACTTC. It encodes CATSYSQETQYF.

CDR3 region: CATSRDIPSSGNTIYF. The DNA for the CDR3 is TGTGCCACCAGCAGAGATATCCCCAGCTCTGGAAACACCATATATTTT. The chain employs TRBV15 and TRBJ1-3; D remains ambiguous. This CDR3 region has 16 residues. The V and J ends lost 0 bases and 0 bases respectively, with 9 bases between them. In germline, CDR1 is LNHNV, CDR2 YYDKDF (reference sequence).

This chain joins TRBV28 and TRBJ2-7, with D maybe TRBD1 (6 bases). Germline V gene lookup returns CDR1 MDHEN and CDR2 SYDVKM. V shed 1 base and J shed 5 bases, with 18 bases lying between them. This CDR3 contains 16 residues. This chain's CDR3 is CASSLYGRTVGDEQYF. In DNA, the CDR3 is TGTGCCAGCAGTTTATATGGTAGGACAGTCGGCGACGAGCAGTACTTC.

Only a few counts were recorded for this clone. V gene TRBV12-3 or TRBV12-4 combines with J gene TRBJ2-7; no reliable D call. This CDR3 comprises 13 residues. V lost 3 bases to trimming and J lost 4 bases, with 10 bases between them. The CDR3: CASSFSQAYEQYF. CDR3 DNA: TGTGCCAGCAGTTTTTCCCAGGCGTACGAGCAGTACTTC.

This clone was seen at least ten times. Different DNA sequences within this sample yield the same CDR3. This chain links TRBV6-5 with TRBJ2-1, with TRBD2 matching 12 bases. The CDR3 sequence is 14 residues long. Germline loops: CDR1 MNHEY, CDR2 SVGAGI. With V trimmed by 6 bases and J by 7 bases, 4 bases remained unmatched. DNA of the CDR3: TGTGCCAGCAGCTACGGACTAGCGGGGAATGAGCAGTTCTTC. This encodes CASSYGLAGNEQFF.

The chain uses TRBV28 and TRBJ1-1, with 8 bases fitting TRBD1. The CDR3 spans 12 residues. CDR1 MDHEN and CDR2 SYDVKM come from the germline V gene. Germline trimming cut 10 bases from V and 5 bases from J; bases unmatched to any gene: 6. The CDR3 DNA reads as TGTGCCACCAGGGGGCATTTTACTGAAGCTTTCTTT. It encodes CATRGHFTEAFF.

This chain joins TRBV7-9 and TRBJ1-1, with TRBD1 matching over 9 bases. V gave up 0 bases and J gave up 6 bases; unmatched junction bases: 8. CDR1 is SEHNR, CDR2 FQNEAQ, per germline (reference sequence). The CDR3 extends over 16 amino acids. This CDR3 is CASSLAEQGAVAEAFF. CDR3 nucleotide sequence: TGTGCCAGCAGCTTAGCTGAACAGGGGGCCGTCGCTGAAGCTTTCTTT. The full variable domain, in which reference TRBV7-9 and TRBJ1-1 provide the parts outside the CDR3, is DTGVSQNPRHKITKRGQNVTFRCDPISEHNRLYWYRQTLGQGPEFLTYFQNEAQLEKSRLLSDRFSAERPKGSFSTLEIQRTEQGDSAMYLCASSLAEQGAVAEAFFGQGTRLTVV.

The V gene is TRBV19, the J gene TRBJ1-3, with D possibly TRBD1 on 6 matching bases. Germline V lookup: CDR1 LNHDA, CDR2 SQIVND (reference sequence). The CDR3 has 15 residues. V was shortened by 6 bases and J by 0 bases, with 12 bases between the two germline ends. The CDR3 DNA reads TGTGCCAGTAGGACAGGTCGTAGCTCTGGAAACACCATATATTTT. Translated, it gives CASRTGRSSGNTIYF.